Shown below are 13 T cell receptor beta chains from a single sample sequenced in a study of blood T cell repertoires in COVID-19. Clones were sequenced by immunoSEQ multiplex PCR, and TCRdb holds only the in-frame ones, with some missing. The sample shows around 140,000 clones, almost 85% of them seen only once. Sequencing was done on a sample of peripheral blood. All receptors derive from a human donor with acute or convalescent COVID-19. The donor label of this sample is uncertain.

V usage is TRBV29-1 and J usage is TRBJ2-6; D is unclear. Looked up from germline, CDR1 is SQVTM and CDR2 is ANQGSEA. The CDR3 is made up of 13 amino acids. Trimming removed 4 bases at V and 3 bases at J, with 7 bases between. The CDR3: CSVGGVGANVLTF. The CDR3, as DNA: TGCAGCGTTGGCGGTGTTGGGGCCAACGTCCTGACTTTC.

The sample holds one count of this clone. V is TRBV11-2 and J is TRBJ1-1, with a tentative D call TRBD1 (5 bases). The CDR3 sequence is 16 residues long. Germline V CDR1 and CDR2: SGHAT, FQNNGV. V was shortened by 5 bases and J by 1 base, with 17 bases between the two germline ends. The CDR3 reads CASSGGVPGPNTEAFF. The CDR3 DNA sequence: TGTGCCAGCAGCGGGGGGGTACCAGGGCCGAACACTGAAGCTTTCTTT. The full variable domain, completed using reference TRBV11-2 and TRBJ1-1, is EAGVAQSPRYKIIEKRQSVAFWCNPISGHATLYWYQQILGQGPKLLIQFQNNGVVDDSQLPKDRFSAERLKGVDSTLKIQPAKLEDSAVYLCASSGGVPGPNTEAFFGQGTRLTVV.

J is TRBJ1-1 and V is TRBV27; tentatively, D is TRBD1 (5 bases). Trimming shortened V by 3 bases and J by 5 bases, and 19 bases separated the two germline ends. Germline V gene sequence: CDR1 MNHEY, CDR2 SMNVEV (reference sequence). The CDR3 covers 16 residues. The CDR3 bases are TGTGCCAGCAGTTTGCAGGGAGGGGCTAGTAGGACTGAAGCTTTCTTT. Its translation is CASSLQGGASRTEAFF.

The CDR3 coding sequence is TGTGCCAGCAGCGGACGGGACAGGGCGGGCTACACCTTC. Protein sequence: CASSGRDRAGYTF. This rearrangement joins TRBV13 to TRBJ1-2; TRBD1 matches at 9 bases. Germline CDR1 and CDR2: PRHDT and FYEKMQ (reference sequence). Trimming at V came to 5 bases and at J to 8 bases, leaving 6 bases not matched to a gene. This CDR3 spans 13 amino acids.

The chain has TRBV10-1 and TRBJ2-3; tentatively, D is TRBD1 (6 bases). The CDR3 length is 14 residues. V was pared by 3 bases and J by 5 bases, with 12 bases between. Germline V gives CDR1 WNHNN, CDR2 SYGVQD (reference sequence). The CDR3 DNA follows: TGCGCCAGCAGTGAACAGGGTGGGGGAGATACGCAGTATTTT. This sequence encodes CASSEQGGGDTQYF.

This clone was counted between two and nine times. The CDR3 sequence is CASSEGTSGGAPDTQYF. The CDR3 DNA reads as TGTGCCAGCAGTGAGGGGACTAGCGGGGGTGCACCAGATACGCAGTATTTT. V gene TRBV6-1 combines with J gene TRBJ2-3; TRBD2 matches 14 bases. CDR1 MNHNS and CDR2 SASEGT come from the germline V gene. V lost 3 bases, J lost 4 bases, and 6 bases stayed unmatched. The CDR3 length is 17 residues.

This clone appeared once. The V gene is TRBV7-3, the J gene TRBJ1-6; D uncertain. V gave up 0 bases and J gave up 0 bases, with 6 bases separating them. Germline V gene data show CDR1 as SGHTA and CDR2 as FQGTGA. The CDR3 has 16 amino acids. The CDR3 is CASSLTGSSYNSPLHF. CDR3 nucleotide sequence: TGTGCCAGCAGCTTAACGGGGAGCTCCTATAATTCACCCCTCCACTTT.

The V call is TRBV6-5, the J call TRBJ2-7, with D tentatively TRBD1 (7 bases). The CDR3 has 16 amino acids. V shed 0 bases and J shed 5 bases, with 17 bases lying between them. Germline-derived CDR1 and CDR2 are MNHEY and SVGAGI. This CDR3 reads CASSYSTAGGQDEQYF. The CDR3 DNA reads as TGTGCCAGCAGTTACTCGACGGCAGGGGGGCAGGACGAGCAGTACTTC.

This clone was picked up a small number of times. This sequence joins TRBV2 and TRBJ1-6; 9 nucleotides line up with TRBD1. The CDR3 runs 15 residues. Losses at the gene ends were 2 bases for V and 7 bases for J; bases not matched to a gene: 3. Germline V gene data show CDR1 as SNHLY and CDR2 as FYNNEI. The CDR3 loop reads CASSEIGTGNSPLHF. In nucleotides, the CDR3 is TGTGCCAGCAGTGAAATAGGGACAGGGAATTCACCCCTCCACTTT.

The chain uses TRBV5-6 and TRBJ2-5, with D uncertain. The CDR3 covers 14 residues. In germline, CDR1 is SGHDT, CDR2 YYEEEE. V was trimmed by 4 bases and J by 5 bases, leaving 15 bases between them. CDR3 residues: CASSPGIPAETQYF. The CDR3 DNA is TGTGCCAGCAGCCCAGGAATTCCCGCGGAGACCCAGTACTTC.

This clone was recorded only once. CDR3 nucleotide sequence: TGCAGCGTTGTGAAGGGGGCGGCTAACTATGGCTACACCTTC. Protein: CSVVKGAANYGYTF. V and J are TRBV29-1 and TRBJ1-2; 7 bases align to TRBD1. Germline V gene sequence: CDR1 SQVTM, CDR2 ANQGSEA. This CDR3 is built from 14 residues. J gave up 0 bases and V 4 bases, and 5 bases lay outside the gene matches.

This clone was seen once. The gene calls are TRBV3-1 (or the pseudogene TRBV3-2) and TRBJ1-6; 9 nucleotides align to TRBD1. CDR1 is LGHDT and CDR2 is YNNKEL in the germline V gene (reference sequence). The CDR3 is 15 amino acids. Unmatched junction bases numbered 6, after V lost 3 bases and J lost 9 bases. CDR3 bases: TGTGCCAGCAGCCACAAACAGGGGGCCGGTTCACCCCTCCACTTT. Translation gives CASSHKQGAGSPLHF.

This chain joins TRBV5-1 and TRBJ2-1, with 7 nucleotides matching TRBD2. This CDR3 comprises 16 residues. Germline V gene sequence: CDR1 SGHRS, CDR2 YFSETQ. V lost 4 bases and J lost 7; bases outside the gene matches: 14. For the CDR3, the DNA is TGCGCCAGCAGCCGTCGGGGTGGCCCCGGGGGGAATGAGCAGTTCTTC. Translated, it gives CASSRRGGPGGNEQFF.